This entry describes one T cell receptor (beta chain). Its antigen is unidentified. The CDR3 is 15 amino acids. Germline V gives CDR1 GTSNPN, CDR2 SVGIG (reference sequence). V trimming: 7 bases; J trimming: 0 bases; junction bases outside the gene matches: 9. The PCR used 60 Vbeta and 13 Jbeta primers. Sequencing was performed with immunoSEQ multiplex PCR; in TCRdb, only in-frame clones are kept and a portion is missing. The sample consists of 200,000 to 250,000 clones, 70% to 80% of them appearing once. These data are taken from a study of cytomegalovirus exposure and HLA in healthy donors. The study's findings and limits: There were some public TCRs occurring in many donors, but most TCR sequences were rare. When analyzed later, the rates of TCR association showed variation by HLA locus, with DRB1 the most and HLA-C the fewest. TRBV6-2, TRBV6-3 and some other V segments were excluded as indistinguishable.

This clonotype originated in a girl aged 2 to 10 in good health and CMV-seronegative. The chain carries TRBV30 and TRBJ1-3; 7 positions agree with TRBD1. Sequenced material: PBMCs. CDR3 DNA sequence: TGTGCCTCTGCGACAGGGACCTTCTCTGGAAACACCATATATTTT. The encoded protein is CASATGTFSGNTIYF.